The following is a TCR beta chain sequence with its context. Time point denoted: pretreatment peripheral blood. The record originates from a study of PD-L1 blockade in urothelial cancer. V lost 4 bases, J lost 0 bases, and 5 bases lay in between. Germline-derived CDR1 and CDR2 are SGHRS and YFSETQ. The CDR3 sequence is 12 residues long. The table came from immunoSEQ multiplex PCR; TCRdb's copy has only in-frame clones and leaves some out. The table records under 80,000 clones, roughly 76% of them present only once. V and J are TRBV5-1 and TRBJ2-7; unclear D gene. This sequence was found in a man in his 70s with urothelial cancer. The source was PBMCs, collected around atezolizumab (anti-PD-L1) treatment. The CDR3 DNA follows: TGCGCCAGCAGCGAGGTCTCCTACGAGCAGTACTTC. It codes for CASSEVSYEQYF. The variable domain in full, with the rest retrieved from reference TRBV5-1 and TRBJ2-7, is KAGVTQTPRYLIKTRGQQVTLSCSPISGHRSVSWYQQTPGQGLQFLFEYFSETQRNKGNFPGRFSGRQFSNSRSEMNVSTLELGDSALYLCASSEVSYEQYFGPGTRLTVT.